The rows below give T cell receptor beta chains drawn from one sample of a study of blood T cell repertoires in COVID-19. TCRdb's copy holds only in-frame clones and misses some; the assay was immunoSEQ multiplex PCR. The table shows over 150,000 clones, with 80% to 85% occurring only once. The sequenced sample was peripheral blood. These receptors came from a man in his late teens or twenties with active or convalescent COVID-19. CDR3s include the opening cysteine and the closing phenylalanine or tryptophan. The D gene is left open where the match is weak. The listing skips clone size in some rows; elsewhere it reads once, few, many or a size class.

TGTGCCAGCAGCGCATGGACAGGGATCGGCACCGGGGAGCTGTTTTTT	CASSAWTGIGTGELFF	TRBD1	TRBJ2-2	once	16	TRBV5-4
TGTGCCAGCAGTGAAATAAAAGGGGTGGGAGATACGCAGTATTTT	CASSEIKGVGDTQYF	.	TRBJ2-3	.	15	TRBV25-1
TGCGCCAGCAGCTTGGTTCTAGGTAACGCGGGAGGGCCGTTAGAGCAGTACTTC	CASSLVLGNAGGPLEQYF	TRBD2	TRBJ2-7	.	18	TRBV5-1
TGTGCCAGCAGTTACGAACTAGCGGAGGATACGCAGTATTTT	CASSYELAEDTQYF	TRBD2	TRBJ2-3	.	14	TRBV6-2/TRBV6-3
TGTGCCAGCAGCTTAGTGGGCGGGACAGGGGGCCGGGAGACCCAGTACTTC	CASSLVGGTGGRETQYF	TRBD1	TRBJ2-5	.	17	TRBV11-2
TGTGCCAGCAGCTCCGATCCGGGACAGGAATATGGCTACACCTTC	CASSSDPGQEYGYTF	TRBD1	TRBJ1-2	.	15	TRBV5-5
TGTGCCAGCAGCCGTGGGGACAGGGGTCCGAACACTGAAGCTTTCTTT	CASSRGDRGPNTEAFF	TRBD1	TRBJ1-1	.	16	TRBV3-1/TRBV3-2
TGTGCCAGCTCACCATCGAGCGGTGAAGCTTTCTTT	CASSPSSGEAFF	.	TRBJ1-1	.	12	TRBV18
TGTGCCAGCAGCTGGGACAGGGGTTTTGGAAACACCATATATTTT	CASSWDRGFGNTIYF	TRBD1	TRBJ1-3	.	15	TRBV28
TGTGCCATCAGCCCTTCTAGCGGGGGGCAGGGAGATACGCAGTATTTT	CAISPSSGGQGDTQYF	TRBD2	TRBJ2-3	.	16	TRBV10-3
TGTGCCAGCAGTCCTACAGGGCTGAACACTGAAGCTTTCTTT	CASSPTGLNTEAFF	.	TRBJ1-1	.	14	TRBV6-5
TGTGCCAGCAGCCCCTATAACCAAGGGGGGGGGCAGGGGTCACCCCTCCACTTT	CASSPYNQGGGQGSPLHF	.	TRBJ1-6	.	18	TRBV3-1/TRBV3-2
TGTGCCAGCTCACCAACGTTCGCAGGGGGCTTAGAGACCCAGTACTTC	CASSPTFAGGLETQYF	TRBD1	TRBJ2-5	few	16	TRBV18
TGCAGCGTGAAGCCGGGACACCTAAATGAAAAACTGTTTTTT	CSVKPGHLNEKLFF	.	TRBJ1-4	.	14	TRBV29-1
TGCGCCAGCAGCTGGGACAGCCCCCGGGACTACGAGCAGTACTTC	CASSWDSPRDYEQYF	TRBD1	TRBJ2-7	.	15	TRBV5-1
TGTGCCACCAGCGGAAGGACAGGGTTCAACGAGCAGTACTTC	CATSGRTGFNEQYF	TRBD1	TRBJ2-7	many	14	TRBV15
TGCGCCAGCAGCTTAACAGCGAACACTGAAGCTTTCTTT	CASSLTANTEAFF	.	TRBJ1-1	.	13	TRBV5-1
TGTGCCAGCAGCCAAGTGGACCGGGACAGGAGCTACGAGCAGTACTTC	CASSQVDRDRSYEQYF	TRBD1	TRBJ2-7	.	16	TRBV4-2
TGTGCCAGCAGCCAAGACATCTCTGGGGCCAACGTCCTGACTTTC	CASSQDISGANVLTF	.	TRBJ2-6	.	15	TRBV3-1/TRBV3-2
TGCGCCAGCAGCCAAACAAGCGGGACTAGCGGGGCTAGCACAGATACGCAGTATTTT	CASSQTSGTSGASTDTQYF	TRBD2	TRBJ2-3	.	19	TRBV4-3
TGCGCCAGCAGCTCGCGACAGGGGAGGCAAGAGACCCAGTACTTC	CASSSRQGRQETQYF	TRBD1	TRBJ2-5	once	15	TRBV4-1
TGTGCCAGCAGCTTACTCCCCCTGGGCGGGAGAACAGATACGCAGTATTTT	CASSLLPLGGRTDTQYF	TRBD2	TRBJ2-3	.	17	TRBV7-8
TGTGCCAGTAGTGGGGCGGCCAGCACAGATACGCAGTATTTT	CASSGAASTDTQYF	.	TRBJ2-3	.	14	TRBV19
TGTGCCAGCAGCCAAGCGGACAGGGTTGTTTCACCCCTCCACTTT	CASSQADRVVSPLHF	TRBD1	TRBJ1-6	.	15	TRBV4-2
TGTGCCAGCAGCTTTGACAGGGGCGGTCGAGGCTACACCTTC	CASSFDRGGRGYTF	TRBD1	TRBJ1-2	.	14	TRBV7-8
TGTGCCAGCACCGGGACTTTCCAGACCCAGTACTTC	CASTGTFQTQYF	.	TRBJ2-5	few	12	TRBV6-6
TGTGCCAGCAGTGAAGCCGGCGGGAGTCCAGGGAATGAGCAGTTCTTC	CASSEAGGSPGNEQFF	TRBD2	TRBJ2-1	.	16	TRBV6-1
TGCAGCGTTGGAAGGACAGGGGGCATGAGGTACAATGAGCAGTTCTTC	CSVGRTGGMRYNEQFF	TRBD1	TRBJ2-1	.	16	TRBV29-1
TGTGCCAGCAGCTTAGGGATCCTAGCGGGGAAGGAGACCCAGTACTTC	CASSLGILAGKETQYF	TRBD2	TRBJ2-5	.	16	TRBV7-6
TGTGCCAGCGCACGGGACAGGGCCTATGGCTACACCTTC	CASARDRAYGYTF	TRBD1	TRBJ1-2	.	13	TRBV14
TGTGCCAGCAGCCCGGCCGGGACAGGGGGAAACACCATATATTTT	CASSPAGTGGNTIYF	TRBD1	TRBJ1-3	.	15	TRBV7-2
TGTGCCAGCAGTTACTCGGGACAGAACACCGGGGAGCTGTTTTTT	CASSYSGQNTGELFF	.	TRBJ2-2	.	15	TRBV6-6
TGTGCCACCAGTGACCGATTTAGCGGAGCGAACACCGGGGAGCTGTTTTTT	CATSDRFSGANTGELFF	.	TRBJ2-2	.	17	TRBV24-1
TGCGCCAGCAGCCAAGTTTACAGACAGGGTGGCTCACCCCTCCACTTT	CASSQVYRQGGSPLHF	TRBD1	TRBJ1-6	.	16	TRBV4-1
TGTGCCAGCAGCTTGCCCGGGGTCGACACTGAAGCTTTCTTT	CASSLPGVDTEAFF	.	TRBJ1-1	.	14	TRBV5-4
TGTGCCAGCAGCTACCCGGGACTAGGTAATGAGCAGTTCTTC	CASSYPGLGNEQFF	TRBD2	TRBJ2-1	.	14	TRBV13
TGTGCCAGCAGCCCACGACAGGGCGGGGATGAAAAACTGTTTTTT	CASSPRQGGDEKLFF	TRBD1	TRBJ1-4	.	15	TRBV7-6
TGTGCCAGCAGCTCCTTGACTAGCGGGAGGACTAGGGCTTACGAGCAGTACTTC	CASSSLTSGRTRAYEQYF	TRBD2	TRBJ2-7	.	18	TRBV7-2
TGTGCCAGCAGCGCTACCGGGGTCAATCAGCCCCAGCATTTT	CASSATGVNQPQHF	.	TRBJ1-5	.	14	TRBV9
TGTGCCAGCAGCTACCGGGTAGCGGGAGGTGATACGCAGTATTTT	CASSYRVAGGDTQYF	TRBD2	TRBJ2-3	.	15	TRBV7-6
TGTGCCAGTAGTATCGGACAGGCGACCTACGAGCAGTACTTC	CASSIGQATYEQYF	TRBD1	TRBJ2-7	.	14	TRBV19
TGTGCCAGCAGTTTATATGTGCCCTCCGGAGGGGGGGGCTATGGCTACACCTTC	CASSLYVPSGGGGYGYTF	.	TRBJ1-2	.	18	TRBV28
TGTGCCAGCAAGACGACGGAGTATGGCTACACCTTC	CASKTTEYGYTF	.	TRBJ1-2	.	12	TRBV6-6
TGTGCCAGCAGTGGCGGCAGGGGAAGCCAAGAGACCCAGTACTTC	CASSGGRGSQETQYF	.	TRBJ2-5	.	15	TRBV2
TGTGCCAGCAGCACGAAACGCGAGGGGAGGGGGTATACGCAGTATTTT	CASSTKREGRGYTQYF	.	TRBJ2-3	.	16	TRBV7-6
TGTGCCAGCAGCTTAGACAGGGGGCCGTACGAGCAGTACTTC	CASSLDRGPYEQYF	TRBD1	TRBJ2-7	.	14	TRBV11-2
TGTGCCAGCTCACCACCGGACAGGGGGCTGGTCTATGGCTACACCTTC	CASSPPDRGLVYGYTF	TRBD1	TRBJ1-2	few	16	TRBV18
TGTGCCAGCAGCGGCCGGGACAATAATTCACCCCTCCACTTT	CASSGRDNNSPLHF	.	TRBJ1-6	.	14	TRBV9
TGTGCCAGCAGTTTAGGGACAGGCAGCCTCGAATACTATGGCTACACCTTC	CASSLGTGSLEYYGYTF	TRBD1	TRBJ1-2	.	17	TRBV27
TGTGCCACCACGGACTTCTCCAGAGGCTACACCTTC	CATTDFSRGYTF	.	TRBJ1-2	.	12	TRBV15
TGTGCCAGCAGTCCCTACTTGACTAGCGGGGGGGTACCAGATACGCAGTATTTT	CASSPYLTSGGVPDTQYF	TRBD2	TRBJ2-3	.	18	TRBV27
TGTGCCAGCAGCTCGGGGTCCGTATATGGCTACACCTTC	CASSSGSVYGYTF	.	TRBJ1-2	.	13	TRBV7-9
TGTGCCAGCAGCTTGGGTTACAGCCCGAGCTCCTACAATGAGCAGTTCTTC	CASSLGYSPSSYNEQFF	.	TRBJ2-1	.	17	TRBV5-4
TGTGCCAGCAGAGAGCGGTATGGCTACACCTTC	CASRERYGYTF	.	TRBJ1-2	.	11	TRBV2